The 14 T cell receptor beta chains below all came from one sample that was sequenced in a study of T cell repertoires in cytomegalovirus infection. What these receptors recognize is not known. Each CDR3 protein is one row after TCRdb ran MiXCR on the reads. The data contain under 120,000 distinct CDR3 sequences, roughly 40% of them singletons. Sequencing used CD8+ T cells from cultured PBMCs, obtained from culture after CMV antigen stimulation. Receptors were obtained from a human donor in good health (CMV status not recorded). Some clones in this sample may be carry-over from other donors' samples.

The table lists this clonotype with a few counts. The chain employs TRBV7-9 and TRBJ2-3; 9 nucleotides line up with TRBD1. This CDR3 region has 16 residues. Losses at the gene ends were 4 bases for V and 8 bases for J; bases not matched to a gene: 13. Germline V gene lookup returns CDR1 SEHNR and CDR2 FQNEAQ (reference sequence). CDR3: CASSSAGTGTPSTQYF. The CDR3 DNA sequence: TGTGCCAGCAGCTCTGCCGGGACAGGGACGCCTAGTACGCAGTATTTT.

This clonotype was seen repeatedly, ten times or more. The V and J genes are TRBV20-1 and TRBJ2-1; no definite D call. CDR1 and CDR2 from the germline V gene are DFQATT and SNEGSKA (reference sequence). This CDR3 comprises 16 residues. Trimming removed 5 bases from V and 9 bases from J, with 26 bases in between. Here the CDR3 reads CSAEPAGWVTMGEQFF. The CDR3 bases are TGCAGTGCTGAGCCCGCAGGATGGGTAACAATGGGTGAGCAGTTCTTC.

In nucleotides, the CDR3 is TGTGCCAGCAGAGAGGGGTGGAACACTGAAGCTTTCTTT. This encodes CASREGWNTEAFF. The gene calls are TRBV27 and TRBJ1-1; TRBD1 is a possible D gene (5 bases). The germline gives CDR1 MNHEY, CDR2 SMNVEV (reference sequence). The V gene lost 6 bases and the J gene lost 1 base, with 9 bases spanning the gap. The CDR3 loop spans 13 amino acids.

V is TRBV12-3 or TRBV12-4 and J is TRBJ1-5; D not certain. The CDR3 runs to 14 residues. The V end lost 2 bases, the J end lost 7 bases, and 12 bases lay between the germline ends. CDR3 sequence: CASSLWGTEQPQHF. The CDR3 DNA reads TGTGCCAGCAGTTTATGGGGTACGGAGCAGCCCCAGCATTTT.

This clonotype was seen more than once but under ten times. The V gene is TRBV4-1, the J gene TRBJ1-1; no definite D call. V dropped 3 bases and J dropped 7 bases, with 6 bases sitting between them. Germline lookup yields CDR1 MGHRA and CDR2 YSYEKL. The CDR3 is made up of 11 amino acids. The CDR3 DNA sequence: TGCGCCAGCAGCCATAACCGTGAAGCTTTCTTT. Translated, it gives CASSHNREAFF.

A single count supports this clonotype. A junction boundary mismatches the germline segment, possibly from a read error. This chain joins TRBV11-3 and TRBJ2-1, with TRBD1 matching over 8 bases. CDR3 length: 16 residues. Germline V CDR1 and CDR2: SGHNT, YENEEA. The CDR3: CVSSLDRTGTGNEQFF. CDR3 nucleotides: TGTGTCAGCAGCTTAGACCGGACAGGGACGGGTAATGAGCAGTTCTTC.

This clonotype was counted a few times. The chain combines TRBV12-3 or TRBV12-4 with TRBJ2-7; D is uncertain. Trimming removed 6 bases from V and 2 bases from J, with 14 bases in between. This CDR3 spans 14 amino acids. CDR3 sequence: CASSHGGITYEQYF. DNA of the CDR3: TGTGCCAGCAGCCACGGTGGGATTACCTACGAGCAGTACTTC.

This clonotype has more than one count but fewer than ten. V usage is TRBV7-9 and J usage is TRBJ2-1; TRBD1 agrees at 8 bases. Germline V gene lookup returns CDR1 SEHNR and CDR2 FQNEAQ (reference sequence). The V segment lost 4 bases and the J segment 7 bases; nucleotides outside the gene matches: 9. The CDR3 covers 15 residues. The CDR3: CASSYAGGANNEQFF. The CDR3 DNA sequence: TGTGCCAGCAGCTACGCAGGGGGCGCGAATAATGAGCAGTTCTTC.

The CDR3 reads CASSEFGGEYEQYF. CDR3 coding DNA: TGTGCCAGCAGTGAATTTGGGGGCGAGTACGAGCAGTACTTC. The chain has TRBV6-1 and TRBJ2-7; tentative D call: TRBD1 (6 bases). Per germline, CDR1 MNHNS and CDR2 SASEGT. V lost 2 bases, J lost 4 bases, and 12 bases lay in between. The CDR3 runs to 14 residues.

This clonotype has only one observation. This chain uses TRBV7-9 with TRBJ2-7; D ambiguous. V lost 1 base and J 7 bases, leaving 14 bases between the germline ends. The CDR3 contains 14 residues. The V gene's germline CDR1 is SEHNR and CDR2 FQNEAQ (reference sequence). The CDR3 is CASSLEGGVREQYF. The CDR3 region has the DNA TGTGCCAGCAGCTTAGAGGGTGGGGTGAGGGAGCAGTACTTC. Complete variable domain (other parts from reference TRBV7-9 and TRBJ2-7): DTGVSQNPRHKITKRGQNVTFRCDPISEHNRLYWYRQTLGQGPEFLTYFQNEAQLEKSRLLSDRFSAERPKGSFSTLEIQRTEQGDSAMYLCASSLEGGVREQYFGPGTRLTVT.

This clonotype was detected once. The chain has TRBV11-3 and TRBJ2-1, with unresolved D. The ends were cut back, 3 bases at V and 3 bases at J, with 6 bases in the middle. Germline-derived CDR1 and CDR2 are SGHNT and YENEEA. The CDR3 extends over 13 amino acids. CDR3 nucleotides: TGTGCCAGCAGCTTGTGGGTCTACAATGAGCAGTTCTTC. This encodes CASSLWVYNEQFF.

This rearrangement joins TRBV6-5 to TRBJ2-3; D call uncertain. Trimming removed 3 bases at V and 5 bases at J, with 18 bases between. Per germline, CDR1 MNHEY and CDR2 SVGAGI. The CDR3 is 16 amino acids. The DNA for the CDR3 is TGTGCCAGCAGTTATTCCAAAATCCGGACCCAAGATACGCAGTATTTT. This translates into CASSYSKIRTQDTQYF.

In this sample, this clonotype turned up a few times. This chain joins TRBV12-3 or TRBV12-4 and TRBJ2-1; tentatively, D is TRBD2 (6 bases). This CDR3 contains 14 residues. V dropped 6 bases and J dropped 8 bases, with 17 bases sitting between them. This CDR3 reads CASSLLDYDDEQFF. The CDR3 DNA follows: TGTGCCAGCAGCCTTTTGGACTATGACGATGAGCAGTTCTTC.

This clonotype was seen just once. The CDR3 coding sequence is TGTGCCAGCAGACCCGGGCAGGGGGAGTACCCAGATACGCAGTATTTT. It yields the protein CASRPGQGEYPDTQYF. The rearrangement joins TRBV2 to TRBJ2-3, with 7 bases lining up with TRBD1. The CDR3 runs 16 residues. The V segment lost 6 bases and the J segment 4 bases; nucleotides outside the gene matches: 13. In germline, CDR1 is SNHLY, CDR2 FYNNEI. The full variable domain, in which reference TRBV2 and TRBJ2-3 provide the parts outside the CDR3, is EPEVTQTPSHQVTQMGQEVILRCVPISNHLYFYWYRQILGQKVEFLVSFYNNEISEKSEIFDDQFSVERPDGSNFTLKIRSTKLEDSAMYFCASRPGQGEYPDTQYFGPGTRLTVL.